These 10 T cell receptor beta chains were all obtained from the same sample, sequenced in a study of PD-1 blockade in classical Hodgkin lymphoma. All trial patients relapsed after autologous stem cell transplantation. Sequencing was performed with immunoSEQ multiplex PCR; in TCRdb, only in-frame clones are kept and a portion is missing. The sample yields 20,000 to 25,000 clones, around 80% seen once. Sequencing used peripheral blood mononuclear cells (PBMCs), obtained before the second cycle of nivolumab. Receptors originate from a human donor with classical Hodgkin lymphoma.

The chain combines TRBV4-3 with TRBJ1-2, with D maybe TRBD1 (6 bases). The V gene lost 0 bases and the J gene lost 3 bases, with 14 bases spanning the gap. CDR1 and CDR2 from the germline V gene are LGHNA and YSLEER. The CDR3 totals 16 residues. CDR3: CASSQDVAGADYGYTF. The CDR3 DNA is TGCGCCAGCAGCCAAGATGTAGCGGGGGCGGACTATGGCTACACCTTC.

This clone was counted a few times. This sequence joins TRBV7-3 and TRBJ2-1; D may be TRBD2 (5 bases). V lost 1 base to trimming and J lost 0 bases, with 7 bases between them. Per germline, CDR1 SGHTA and CDR2 FQGTGA. The CDR3 loop spans 15 amino acids. CDR3 amino acids: CASSLIGSSYNEQFF. The CDR3 DNA is TGTGCCAGCAGCTTAATAGGGAGCTCCTACAATGAGCAGTTCTTC.

The chain combines TRBV29-1 with TRBJ1-2; TRBD1 matches at 7 bases. The CDR3 spans 13 residues. V lost 1 base and J lost 4; bases outside the gene matches: 3. The germline CDR1 and CDR2 sequences are SQVTM and ANQGSEA. This chain's CDR3 is CSVEVRGTYGYTF. In nucleotides, the CDR3 is TGCAGCGTTGAAGTCAGGGGGACCTATGGCTACACCTTC.

The rearrangement uses TRBV29-1 and TRBJ2-7, with D maybe TRBD1 (6 bases). Trimming pared 5 bases from V and 6 bases from J, leaving 17 bases between. Germline V gene data show CDR1 as SQVTM and CDR2 as ANQGSEA. The CDR3 contains 13 residues. In DNA, the CDR3 is TGCAGCGTTCAACAGGGTCCTTCGGGCGAGCAGTACTTC. It translates to CSVQQGPSGEQYF.

This clone was seen more than once but under ten times. V and J are TRBV5-1 and TRBJ1-2, with D uncertain. The CDR3 is made up of 12 amino acids. V was cut by 4 bases and J by 4 bases, with 8 bases left in between. Germline CDR1 reads SGHRS; CDR2 reads YFSETQ. The DNA for the CDR3 is TGCGCCAGCAGCGCTAGAGGCTATGGCTACACCTTC. It is translated as CASSARGYGYTF.

V and J are TRBV6-5 and TRBJ1-2; D remains unclear. Trimming pared 3 bases from V and 6 bases from J, leaving 17 bases between. Germline V gene data show CDR1 as MNHEY and CDR2 as SVGAGI. There are 15 residues in the CDR3. Here the CDR3 reads CASSYSGRGRDGYTF. The CDR3 DNA sequence: TGTGCCAGCAGTTATTCCGGGCGGGGAAGGGATGGCTACACCTTC.

The rearrangement links TRBV7-9 to TRBJ1-2, with TRBD1 as a possible D gene (6 bases). Trimming stripped 2 bases from V and 5 bases from J, with 15 bases between. There are 15 residues in the CDR3. The V gene's germline CDR1 is SEHNR and CDR2 FQNEAQ (reference sequence). The CDR3 DNA is TGTGCCAGCAGCTTAACTGGACAGTTCCGTTATGGCTACACCTTC. Its protein product is CASSLTGQFRYGYTF.

The chain uses TRBV7-7 and TRBJ2-1; no reliable D call. This CDR3 is 14 amino acids long. Between the trimmed V and J ends, which lost 1 base and 5 bases, there was a span of 9 bases. Germline assignment: CDR1 SSHAT and CDR2 FNYEAQ (reference sequence). The CDR3 loop reads CASSLDSFNNEQFF. Here the CDR3 DNA reads TGTGCCAGCAGCTTAGACTCTTTTAACAATGAGCAGTTCTTC.

V gene TRBV19 combines with J gene TRBJ1-5; D call uncertain. Germline assignment: CDR1 LNHDA and CDR2 SQIVND (reference sequence). V was shortened by 6 bases and J by 0 bases, with 12 bases between the two germline ends. The CDR3 is made up of 15 amino acids. CDR3 nucleotides: TGTGCCAGTAGCGGCGAGCGGAGTAGCAATCAGCCCCAGCATTTT. It codes for CASSGERSSNQPQHF.

This chain uses TRBV18 with TRBJ2-5; possibly TRBD2 for D (5 bases). The CDR3 covers 14 residues. Trimming cost V 0 bases and J 10 bases, with 15 bases left between them. Per the germline V gene, CDR1 is KGHSH and CDR2 is LQKENI. CDR3 in DNA: TGTGCCAGCTCACCACCGTCCGGCCCGGGGATCCAGTACTTC. Translated, it gives CASSPPSGPGIQYF.